This passage covers 2 T cell receptor beta chains from one sample sequenced in a study of technical replicates of blood from several donors (TCRdb year 2017). The method was the immunoSEQ multiplex PCR assay. Not all clones reach the TCRdb copy of this immuneACCESS table, which keeps in-frame sequences only. Checked studies attribute under half of the gap to unresolved V genes and leave the rest unexplained. Counted in this sample were about 70,000 clones; 85% to 95% of them appeared once. Clones ranked in the top ten supply approximately 0.4% of the sample. Sample: T cells isolated from PBMCs. These receptors were taken from a human donor in good health.

The gene calls are TRBV7-9 and TRBJ2-6, with TRBD1 matching 12 bases. The trim removed 4 bases at V and 3 bases at J, leaving 4 bases unmatched. Germline-derived CDR1 and CDR2 are SEHNR and FQNEAQ (reference sequence). CDR3 length: 17 amino acids. In nucleotides, the CDR3 is TGTGCCAGCAGCTCGGGACAGGGGGCAGGTGGGGCCAACGTCCTGACTTTC. Amino acids: CASSSGQGAGGANVLTF.

The V and J genes are TRBV29-1 and TRBJ1-4; maybe TRBD1 (6 bases). V was trimmed by 4 bases and J by 4 bases, leaving 10 bases between them. CDR1 SQVTM and CDR2 ANQGSEA come from the germline V gene. The CDR3 runs to 13 residues. CDR3 coding DNA: TGCAGCGTTGGACAGGCTCTTAATGAAAAACTGTTTTTT. This encodes CSVGQALNEKLFF.